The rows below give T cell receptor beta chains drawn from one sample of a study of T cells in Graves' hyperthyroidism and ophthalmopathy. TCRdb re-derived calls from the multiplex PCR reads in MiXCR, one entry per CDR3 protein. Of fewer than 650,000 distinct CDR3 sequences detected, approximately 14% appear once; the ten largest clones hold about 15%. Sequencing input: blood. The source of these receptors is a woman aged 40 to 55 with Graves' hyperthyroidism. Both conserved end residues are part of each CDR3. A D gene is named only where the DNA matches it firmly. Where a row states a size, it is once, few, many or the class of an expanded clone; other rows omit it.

DNA: TGTGCCAGCAGGGATTTACCGGGACTAGTCAAGTATGAGCAGTTCTTC
CDR3: CASRDLPGLVKYEQFF
J: TRBJ2-1
size: many
length: 16
V: TRBV2
D: TRBD2

DNA: TGTGCCTGGTTTACAGGGAGGACCCTCCACTTT
CDR3: CAWFTGRTLHF
J: TRBJ1-6
size: few
length: 11
V: TRBV30
D: NA

DNA: TGTGCCTGGATCATAACCCGGGACCGACGGAATCGGCCCCAGCATTTT
CDR3: CAWIITRDRRNRPQHF
J: TRBJ1-5
size: NA
length: 16
V: TRBV30
D: NA

DNA: TGTGCCAGCAGCGGCCAGACAGGCTGGGGCACTGAAGCTTTCTTT
CDR3: CASSGQTGWGTEAFF
J: TRBJ1-1
size: many
length: 15
V: TRBV7-6
D: NA

DNA: TGTGCCAGCAGTCAACTAGCGGGACTGTACGAGCAGTACTTC
CDR3: CASSQLAGLYEQYF
J: TRBJ2-7
size: NA
length: 14
V: TRBV6-1
D: TRBD2

DNA: TGTGCCAGTAGTACAACCGGAGGGCCGGGGACTGAAGCTTTCTTT
CDR3: CASSTTGGPGTEAFF
J: TRBJ1-1
size: few
length: 15
V: TRBV19
D: NA

DNA: TGTGCCAGCAGCTTATCACAGAATAGCGCTTCTGAGCAGTTCTTC
CDR3: CASSLSQNSASEQFF
J: TRBJ2-1
size: many
length: 15
V: TRBV7-9
D: NA

DNA: TGTGCCAGCAGCGGGGGACCGACCAGCACTGAAGCTTTCTTT
CDR3: CASSGGPTSTEAFF
J: TRBJ1-1
size: many
length: 14
V: TRBV28
D: NA

DNA: TGTGCCAGCAGCTTAGCGCAGTTGGCGAACACTGAAGCTTTCTTT
CDR3: CASSLAQLANTEAFF
J: TRBJ1-1
size: many
length: 15
V: TRBV7-6
D: NA

DNA: TGTGCCAGCAGCCAAGATGGGCTTTTTGGACCCACAGATACGCAGTATTTT
CDR3: CASSQDGLFGPTDTQYF
J: TRBJ2-3
size: NA
length: 17
V: TRBV4-2
D: NA

DNA: TGTGCCAGCAGTCCCAGCCTAGCGGGAGCCACCGGGGAGCTGTTTTTT
CDR3: CASSPSLAGATGELFF
J: TRBJ2-2
size: NA
length: 16
V: TRBV5-4
D: TRBD2

DNA: TGTGCCAGCAATCTACTAGCGGGAGTCGCCGGGGAGCTGTTTTTT
CDR3: CASNLLAGVAGELFF
J: TRBJ2-2
size: many
length: 15
V: TRBV12-3/TRBV12-4
D: TRBD2

DNA: TGTGCCAGCAGTTACCAGGTAGGACAGGCCTACCTCTACGAGCAGTACTTC
CDR3: CASSYQVGQAYLYEQYF
J: TRBJ2-7
size: NA
length: 17
V: TRBV6-2/TRBV6-3
D: TRBD1

DNA: TGTGCCAGCAGCTTAACCCCGACAGGGGGTGAGCAGTACTTC
CDR3: CASSLTPTGGEQYF
J: TRBJ2-7
size: few
length: 14
V: TRBV7-3
D: TRBD1

DNA: TGTGCCAGCAGCCTCGGGGGTGGGTCAGATACGCAGTATTTT
CDR3: CASSLGGGSDTQYF
J: TRBJ2-3
size: many
length: 14
V: TRBV11-2
D: NA

DNA: TGTGCCAGCCGTACAACCCTGAGCTCCTACAATGAGCAGTTCTTC
CDR3: CASRTTLSSYNEQFF
J: TRBJ2-1
size: NA
length: 15
V: TRBV19
D: NA

DNA: TGCAGTGCCCTGGACAGGGCTGCGGAGACCCAGTACTTC
CDR3: CSALDRAAETQYF
J: TRBJ2-5
size: few
length: 13
V: TRBV20-1
D: TRBD1

DNA: TGCAGCGTTGATAGCACGGTCTATGGCTACACCTTC
CDR3: CSVDSTVYGYTF
J: TRBJ1-2
size: few
length: 12
V: TRBV29-1
D: NA

DNA: TGCAGCAGGATGAGCTCCTACAATGAGCAGTTCTTC
CDR3: CSRMSSYNEQFF
J: TRBJ2-1
size: NA
length: 12
V: TRBV20-1
D: NA

DNA: TGTGCCAGCAGCTTAGGGTACGGGACGGCAGATACGCAGTATTTT
CDR3: CASSLGYGTADTQYF
J: TRBJ2-3
size: NA
length: 15
V: TRBV7-9
D: NA

DNA: TGTGCCAGCTCAACAGGGGCCAGCAGCACCGGGGAGCTGTTTTTT
CDR3: CASSTGASSTGELFF
J: TRBJ2-2
size: many
length: 15
V: TRBV18
D: TRBD1

DNA: TGCAGTGCGCACGAGGGCGGGGAGCTGTTTTTT
CDR3: CSAHEGGELFF
J: TRBJ2-2
size: few
length: 11
V: TRBV20-1
D: NA

DNA: TGCATCGTTGGGGATGGGAGTTCCTACAATGAGCAGTTCTTC
CDR3: CIVGDGSSYNEQFF
J: TRBJ2-1
size: NA
length: 14
V: TRBV29-1
D: NA

DNA: TGTGCCAGCAGTTACTCGCCTTTGGGGGGAGAGACCCAGTACTTC
CDR3: CASSYSPLGGETQYF
J: TRBJ2-5
size: NA
length: 15
V: TRBV6-5
D: NA

DNA: TGCAGTGCTAGAGTCGAGACAGCTAGCAATCAGCCCCAGCATTTT
CDR3: CSARVETASNQPQHF
J: TRBJ1-5
size: many
length: 15
V: TRBV20-1
D: NA

DNA: TGTGCCTGGAGGCCCCCGCCTTACTCTGGAAACACCATATATTTT
CDR3: CAWRPPPYSGNTIYF
J: TRBJ1-3
size: NA
length: 15
V: TRBV30
D: NA

DNA: TGTGCCAGCAGCTGTCCCCAATTGGCCCTGAACACTGAAGCTTTCTTT
CDR3: CASSCPQLALNTEAFF
J: TRBJ1-1
size: few
length: 16
V: TRBV7-6
D: NA

DNA: TGCAGTGCCTCTCGGACTAGCGGGAGTACAGATACGCAGTATTTT
CDR3: CSASRTSGSTDTQYF
J: TRBJ2-3
size: many
length: 15
V: TRBV20-1
D: TRBD2

DNA: TGTGCCAGCAGCTTAGGGGTGGTAATCTCTGGAAACACCATATATTTT
CDR3: CASSLGVVISGNTIYF
J: TRBJ1-3
size: NA
length: 16
V: TRBV7-2
D: NA

DNA: TGTGCCAGCAGTTACTCGGTGTTGTACGAGCAGTACTTC
CDR3: CASSYSVLYEQYF
J: TRBJ2-7
size: few
length: 13
V: TRBV6-5
D: NA

DNA: TGTGCCAGCAGTGGCGGATTCGGGGGGGCTGGGGCAGATACGCAGTATTTT
CDR3: CASSGGFGGAGADTQYF
J: TRBJ2-3
size: NA
length: 17
V: TRBV6-1
D: TRBD2

DNA: TGTGCCACCAGTGATGCCTGGGACAGAACCTACAATGAGCAGTTCTTC
CDR3: CATSDAWDRTYNEQFF
J: TRBJ2-1
size: many
length: 16
V: TRBV24-1
D: TRBD1

DNA: TGCGCCAGCAGCGAGGACGGAGACTACGAGCAGTACTTC
CDR3: CASSEDGDYEQYF
J: TRBJ2-7
size: many
length: 13
V: TRBV5-1
D: NA

DNA: TGTGCCAGCAGGACAAGACAGGACGAGACCCAGTACTTC
CDR3: CASRTRQDETQYF
J: TRBJ2-5
size: NA
length: 13
V: TRBV6-1
D: NA

DNA: TGTGCCAGCAGTTTACAAGGGAGCTCCTATAATTCACCCCTCCACTTT
CDR3: CASSLQGSSYNSPLHF
J: TRBJ1-6
size: NA
length: 16
V: TRBV27
D: NA

DNA: TGTGCCAGCAGCTTCGCAAAGGACAGGGGACGTTTCACCCTCCACTTT
CDR3: CASSFAKDRGRFTLHF
J: TRBJ1-6
size: few
length: 16
V: TRBV6-1
D: TRBD1

DNA: TGTGCCAGCAGTTTTCCCCTAGCAGATACGCAGTATTTT
CDR3: CASSFPLADTQYF
J: TRBJ2-3
size: many
length: 13
V: TRBV28
D: NA

DNA: TGTGCCAGCAGTTCGCCGGGACAGGGGTTGGGTGAAGCTTTCTTT
CDR3: CASSSPGQGLGEAFF
J: TRBJ1-1
size: many
length: 15
V: TRBV25-1
D: TRBD1

DNA: TGTGCCAGCACCGGCCCCCGGACAGGGGGAGATGAGGGCAAAAACATTCAGTACTTC
CDR3: CASTGPRTGGDEGKNIQYF
J: TRBJ2-4
size: many
length: 19
V: TRBV27
D: TRBD1

DNA: TGTGCCAGCAGTCCTCTGGGGGGAAATGAAAAACTGTTTTTT
CDR3: CASSPLGGNEKLFF
J: TRBJ1-4
size: NA
length: 14
V: TRBV6-2/TRBV6-3
D: NA

DNA: TGTGCCAGCACCATGGGACAGGGGAGGGCTAACTATGGCTACACCTTC
CDR3: CASTMGQGRANYGYTF
J: TRBJ1-2
size: few
length: 16
V: TRBV6-1
D: TRBD1

DNA: TGCGCCAGCAGCTTGGAGGGACTAGCGGATGAGCAGTTCTTC
CDR3: CASSLEGLADEQFF
J: TRBJ2-1
size: few
length: 14
V: TRBV5-1
D: TRBD2

DNA: TGTGCCAGCAGTGGACTAGCGGGAGGGCCGAACGAGCAGTACTTC
CDR3: CASSGLAGGPNEQYF
J: TRBJ2-7
size: few
length: 15
V: TRBV28
D: TRBD2

DNA: TGTGCCAGCAGCTTCTACACAGGGGGATCAGGGGCCAACGTCCTGACTTTC
CDR3: CASSFYTGGSGANVLTF
J: TRBJ2-6
size: many
length: 17
V: TRBV13
D: TRBD1

DNA: TGCGCCAGCAGCTTGGCGCCTAGCGGGGAAGAGACCCAGTACTTC
CDR3: CASSLAPSGEETQYF
J: TRBJ2-5
size: few
length: 15
V: TRBV5-1
D: TRBD2

DNA: TGTGCCAGCAGCTTAAAGAACAGCCCAAACACTGAAGCTTTCTTT
CDR3: CASSLKNSPNTEAFF
J: TRBJ1-1
size: many
length: 15
V: TRBV7-3
D: NA

DNA: TGTGCCAGCAGCCCCCCGACAGGGGAAGCTTTCTTT
CDR3: CASSPPTGEAFF
J: TRBJ1-1
size: many
length: 12
V: TRBV11-2
D: TRBD1

DNA: TGTGCCAGCAGTTTAGGTTCGTCAGGGGCGGAGACCCAGTACTTC
CDR3: CASSLGSSGAETQYF
J: TRBJ2-5
size: many
length: 15
V: TRBV28
D: NA

DNA: TGTGCCAGCAGTTATCTGACAGGGTTTAATTCACCCCTCCACTTT
CDR3: CASSYLTGFNSPLHF
J: TRBJ1-6
size: NA
length: 15
V: TRBV6-2/TRBV6-3
D: TRBD1

DNA: TGTGCCTGGGTATACAGAGGCACCGGGGAGCTGTTTTTT
CDR3: CAWVYRGTGELFF
J: TRBJ2-2
size: NA
length: 13
V: TRBV30
D: NA

DNA: TGTGCCAGCAGTTTCGGCGGGACAGGGAATGAGCAGTTCTTC
CDR3: CASSFGGTGNEQFF
J: TRBJ2-1
size: many
length: 14
V: TRBV12-3/TRBV12-4
D: TRBD1

DNA: TGCAGTGCTAATAGCGGGAGTCCCGGCGAGCAGTACTTC
CDR3: CSANSGSPGEQYF
J: TRBJ2-7
size: many
length: 13
V: TRBV20-1
D: TRBD2